These 11 T cell receptor beta chains originate from one sample sequenced in a study of blood T cell repertoires in COVID-19. Here immunoSEQ multiplex PCR was the method, and the copy in TCRdb shows in-frame clones only, minus some. This table holds around 110,000 clones, about four fifths found once. The source material was peripheral blood. These receptors were collected from a man between 60 and 75 years old with active or convalescent COVID-19.

The chain is built from TRBV5-6 and TRBJ2-1; TRBD2 aligns across 10 bases. Per the germline V gene, CDR1 is SGHDT and CDR2 is YYEEEE. V was pared by 4 bases and J by 0 bases, with 4 bases of the junction left unmatched. This CDR3 has 16 amino acids. CDR3 nucleotide sequence: TGTGCCAGCAGCCCCCTAGCGGGAGACTCCTACAATGAGCAGTTCTTC. It codes for CASSPLAGDSYNEQFF.

This clone was seen a few times. The rearrangement joins TRBV6-5 to TRBJ2-7; 9 positions match TRBD2. The CDR3 runs 12 residues. Germline-derived CDR1 and CDR2 are MNHEY and SVGAGI. J gave up 2 bases and V 8 bases, and 1 base lay outside the gene matches. Here the CDR3 DNA reads TGTGCCAGCCGACTAGCGGCCTACGAGCAGTACTTC. This gives the protein CASRLAAYEQYF.

This clone was recorded once. CDR3 DNA sequence: TGTGCCAGCAACCCCTCCGGGGGGAAGCGGGGCTACACCTTC. This sequence encodes CASNPSGGKRGYTF. The chain uses TRBV6-5 and TRBJ1-2; the D gene is possibly TRBD1 (5 bases). Per the germline V gene, CDR1 is MNHEY and CDR2 is SVGAGI. V was shortened by 7 bases and J by 8 bases, with 20 bases between the two germline ends. The CDR3 totals 14 residues.

This clone was counted once. The chain is built from TRBV6-5 and TRBJ1-5; unclear D gene. Between the trimmed V and J ends, which lost 6 bases and 2 bases, there was a span of 11 bases. This CDR3 spans 14 amino acids. Germline lookup yields CDR1 MNHEY and CDR2 SVGAGI. The CDR3 DNA follows: TGTGCCAGCAGAGCAACGAGGGGCAATCAGCCCCAGCATTTT. This codes for CASRATRGNQPQHF.

The sample holds one count of this clone. The limits of the CDR3 on the DNA are not certain, so only TCRdb's listed CDR3 is given. V gene TRBV20-1 combines with J gene TRBJ2-7; TRBD1, the table's D call, was not compared with the DNA. Germline V CDR1 and CDR2: DFQATT, SNEGSKA (reference sequence). A total of 15 residues make up the CDR3, ends included. The CDR3 region is CSASSGQGLFGEQYF.

This clone was observed a single time. The chain's CDR3 is CATSDGVYEQFF. CDR3 nucleotides: TGTGCCACCAGTGATGGAGTCTATGAGCAGTTCTTC. The V and J genes are TRBV24-1 and TRBJ2-1; D uncertain. In germline, CDR1 is KGHDR, CDR2 SFDVKD. Trimming removed 3 bases at V and 8 bases at J, with 7 bases between. This CDR3 comprises 12 residues.

V gene TRBV6-2 or TRBV6-3 combines with J gene TRBJ2-3; D is unclear. V lost 0 bases to trimming and J lost 4 bases, with 8 bases between them. Germline V gene data show CDR1 as MNHEY and CDR2 as SVGEGT. The CDR3 loop spans 14 amino acids. The CDR3 loop reads CASSYSHSADTQYF. The CDR3, as DNA: TGTGCCAGCAGTTACTCCCACTCCGCAGATACGCAGTATTTT.

This chain joins TRBV6-5 and TRBJ2-5; tentatively, D is TRBD2 (6 bases). Per germline, CDR1 MNHEY and CDR2 SVGAGI. V lost 7 bases, J lost 9 bases, and 21 bases lay in between. This CDR3 has 14 residues. CDR3 sequence reads: CASIGVGAGLAQYF. CDR3 bases: TGTGCCAGCATCGGGGTAGGGGCGGGGTTGGCCCAGTACTTC.

The chain combines TRBV5-6 with TRBJ2-7, with 7 nucleotides matching TRBD1. The CDR3 has 14 amino acids. The germline gives CDR1 SGHDT, CDR2 YYEEEE. V was pared by 4 bases and J by 5 bases, with 9 bases of the junction left unmatched. The CDR3 DNA reads TGTGCCAGCAGCCCCACAGGGGCATTGCACGAGCAGTACTTC. This gives the protein CASSPTGALHEQYF.

The J gene is TRBJ2-3, the V gene TRBV5-1; 7 positions match TRBD1. The CDR3 extends over 13 amino acids. Per the germline V gene, CDR1 is SGHRS and CDR2 is YFSETQ. The V gene end was trimmed by 7 bases and the J gene end by 2 bases; junction bases not matched to a gene: 4. The CDR3 coding sequence is TGCGCCAGCGAGACAGGGCACACAGATACGCAGTATTTT. Translating gives CASETGHTDTQYF.

This clone was observed once. The rearrangement links TRBV9 to TRBJ2-5; 8 nucleotides agree with TRBD1. The V segment lost 0 bases and the J segment 9 bases; nucleotides outside the gene matches: 7. The CDR3 has 14 residues. Per the germline V gene, CDR1 is SGDLS and CDR2 is YYNGEE. CDR3 nucleotide sequence: TGTGCCAGCAGCGTAGGGGGACAGGCGGGCTCCCAGTACTTC. The encoded protein is CASSVGGQAGSQYF.